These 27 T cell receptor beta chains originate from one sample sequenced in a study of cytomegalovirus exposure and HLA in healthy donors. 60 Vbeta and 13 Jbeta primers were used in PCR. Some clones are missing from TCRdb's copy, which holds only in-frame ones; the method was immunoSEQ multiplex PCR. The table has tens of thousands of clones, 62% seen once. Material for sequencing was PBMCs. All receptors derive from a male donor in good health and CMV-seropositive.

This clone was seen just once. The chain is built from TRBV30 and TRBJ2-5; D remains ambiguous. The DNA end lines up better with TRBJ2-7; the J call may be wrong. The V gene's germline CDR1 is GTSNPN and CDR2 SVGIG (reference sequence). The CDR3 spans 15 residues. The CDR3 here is CAWSVLGGFSYEQYF. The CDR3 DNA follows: TGTGCCTGGAGTGTACTTGGCGGTTTCTCCTACGAGCAGTACTTC.

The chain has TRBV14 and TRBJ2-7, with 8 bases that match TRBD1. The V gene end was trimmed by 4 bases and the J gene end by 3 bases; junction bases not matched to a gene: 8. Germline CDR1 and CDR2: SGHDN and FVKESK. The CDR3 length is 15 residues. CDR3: CASSPSGQGLYEQYF. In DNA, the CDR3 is TGTGCCAGCAGCCCCTCCGGACAGGGCCTCTACGAGCAGTACTTC. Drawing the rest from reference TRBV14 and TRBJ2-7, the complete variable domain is EAGVTQFPSHSVIEKGQTVTLRCDPISGHDNLYWYRRVMGKEIKFLLHFVKESKQDESGMPNNRFLAERTGGTYSTLKVQPAELEDSGVYFCASSPSGQGLYEQYFGPGTRLTVT.

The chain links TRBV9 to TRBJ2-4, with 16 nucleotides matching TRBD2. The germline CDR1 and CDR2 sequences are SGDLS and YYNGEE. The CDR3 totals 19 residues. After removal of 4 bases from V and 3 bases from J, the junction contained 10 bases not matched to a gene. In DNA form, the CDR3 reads TGTGCCAGCAGCCCCCCGGGACTAGCGGGAGGGCCTGACAAAAACATTCAGTACTTC. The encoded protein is CASSPPGLAGGPDKNIQYF.

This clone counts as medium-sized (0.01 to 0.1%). The CDR3 nucleotides read TGTGCCAGCAGCTTAGGAGGGACAGGGGTGACAAGCCAGTACTTC. Amino acids: CASSLGGTGVTSQYF. This rearrangement joins TRBV7-2 to TRBJ2-4, with TRBD1 matching 10 bases. Trimming at V came to 1 base and at J to 13 bases, leaving 10 bases not matched to a gene. The CDR3 runs to 15 residues. Per the germline V gene, CDR1 is SGHTA and CDR2 is FQGNSA.

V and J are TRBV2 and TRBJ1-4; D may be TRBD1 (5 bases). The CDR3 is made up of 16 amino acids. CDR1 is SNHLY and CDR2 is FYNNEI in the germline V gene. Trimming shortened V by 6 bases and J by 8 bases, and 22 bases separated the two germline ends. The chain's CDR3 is CASSRVLEGGGEKLFF. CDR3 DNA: TGTGCCAGCAGCCGGGTCCTGGAGGGTGGGGGGGAAAAACTGTTTTTT.

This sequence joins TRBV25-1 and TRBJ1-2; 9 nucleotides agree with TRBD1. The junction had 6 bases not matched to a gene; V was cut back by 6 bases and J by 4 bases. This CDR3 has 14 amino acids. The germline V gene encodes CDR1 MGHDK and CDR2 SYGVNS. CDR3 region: CASSATGGAYGYTF. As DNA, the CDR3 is TGTGCCAGCAGCGCGACAGGGGGGGCCTATGGCTACACCTTC.

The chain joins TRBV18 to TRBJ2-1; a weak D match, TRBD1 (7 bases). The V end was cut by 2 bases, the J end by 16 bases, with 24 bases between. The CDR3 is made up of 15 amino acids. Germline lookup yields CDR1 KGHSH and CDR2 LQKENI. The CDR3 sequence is CASSPSPEGRGDSFF. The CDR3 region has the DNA TGTGCCAGCTCACCATCTCCGGAGGGCAGGGGGGATAGTTTCTTC.

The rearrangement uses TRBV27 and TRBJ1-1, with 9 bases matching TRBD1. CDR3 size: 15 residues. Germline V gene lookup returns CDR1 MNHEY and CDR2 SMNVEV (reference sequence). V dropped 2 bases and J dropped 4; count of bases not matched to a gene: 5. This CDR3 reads CASSLRGTGLTEAFF. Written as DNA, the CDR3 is TGTGCCAGCAGTTTAAGAGGGACAGGGCTCACTGAAGCTTTCTTT.

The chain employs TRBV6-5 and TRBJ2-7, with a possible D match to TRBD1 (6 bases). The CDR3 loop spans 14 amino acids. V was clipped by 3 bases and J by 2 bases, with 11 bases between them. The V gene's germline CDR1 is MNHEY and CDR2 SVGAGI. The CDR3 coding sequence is TGTGCCAGCAGTTATTTAGCAGGGGCCTACGAGCAGTACTTC. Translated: CASSYLAGAYEQYF.

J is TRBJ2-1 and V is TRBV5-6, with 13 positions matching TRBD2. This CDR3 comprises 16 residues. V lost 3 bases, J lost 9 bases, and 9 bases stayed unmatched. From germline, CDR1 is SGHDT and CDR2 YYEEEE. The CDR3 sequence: CASSSRTSGSRGEQFF. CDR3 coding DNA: TGTGCCAGCAGCTCCAGGACTAGCGGGAGTAGAGGTGAGCAGTTCTTC.

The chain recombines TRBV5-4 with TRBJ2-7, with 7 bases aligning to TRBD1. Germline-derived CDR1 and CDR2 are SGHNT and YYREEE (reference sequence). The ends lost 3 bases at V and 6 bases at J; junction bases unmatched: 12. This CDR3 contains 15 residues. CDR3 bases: TGTGCCAGCAGCTACAACGGACAGGCCCAAAGCGAGCAGTACTTC. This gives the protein CASSYNGQAQSEQYF.

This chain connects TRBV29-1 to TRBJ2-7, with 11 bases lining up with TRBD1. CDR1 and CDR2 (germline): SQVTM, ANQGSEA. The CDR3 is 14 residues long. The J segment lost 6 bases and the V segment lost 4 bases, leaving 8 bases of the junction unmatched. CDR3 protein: CSVAGQGAEGEQYF. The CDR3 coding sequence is TGCAGCGTTGCTGGACAGGGGGCAGAAGGCGAGCAGTACTTC.

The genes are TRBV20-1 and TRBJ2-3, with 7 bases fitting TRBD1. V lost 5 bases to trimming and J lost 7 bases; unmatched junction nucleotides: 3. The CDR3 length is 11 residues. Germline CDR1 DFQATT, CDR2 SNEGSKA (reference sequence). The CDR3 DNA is TGCAGTGCTCGGGACAGAAATACGCAGTATTTT. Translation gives CSARDRNTQYF.

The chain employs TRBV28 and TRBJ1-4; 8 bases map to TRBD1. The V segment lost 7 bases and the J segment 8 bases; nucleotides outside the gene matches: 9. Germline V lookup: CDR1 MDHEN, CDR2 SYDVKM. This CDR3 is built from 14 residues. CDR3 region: CASTKTGVTEKLFF. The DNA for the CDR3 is TGTGCCAGCACCAAGACAGGGGTAACCGAAAAACTGTTTTTT.

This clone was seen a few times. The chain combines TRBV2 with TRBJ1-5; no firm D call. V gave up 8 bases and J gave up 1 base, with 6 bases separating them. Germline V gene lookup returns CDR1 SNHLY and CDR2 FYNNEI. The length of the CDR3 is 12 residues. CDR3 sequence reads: CASHRSNQPQHF. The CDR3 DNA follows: TGTGCCAGCCACAGAAGCAATCAGCCCCAGCATTTT.

CDR3 DNA: TGTGCCAGCAGATCGGACAGCGCTTTCACCTACAATGAGCAGTTCTTC. The encoded protein is CASRSDSAFTYNEQFF. The chain links TRBV2 to TRBJ2-1, with D maybe TRBD1 (6 bases). The V gene lost 6 bases and the J gene lost 2 bases, with 17 bases spanning the gap. Germline values: CDR1 SNHLY, CDR2 FYNNEI. CDR3 length: 16 residues. The full variable domain, completed using reference TRBV2 and TRBJ2-1, is EPEVTQTPSHQVTQMGQEVILRCVPISNHLYFYWYRQILGQKVEFLVSFYNNEISEKSEIFDDQFSVERPDGSNFTLKIRSTKLEDSAMYFCASRSDSAFTYNEQFFGPGTRLTVL.

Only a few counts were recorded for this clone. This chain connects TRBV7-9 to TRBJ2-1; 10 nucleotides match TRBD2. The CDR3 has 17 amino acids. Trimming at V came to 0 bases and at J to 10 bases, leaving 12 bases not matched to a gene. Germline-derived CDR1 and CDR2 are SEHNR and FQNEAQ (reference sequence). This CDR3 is CASSLASPAGGPKEQFF. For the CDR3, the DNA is TGTGCCAGCAGCTTAGCGAGCCCAGCGGGGGGGCCAAAGGAGCAGTTCTTC.

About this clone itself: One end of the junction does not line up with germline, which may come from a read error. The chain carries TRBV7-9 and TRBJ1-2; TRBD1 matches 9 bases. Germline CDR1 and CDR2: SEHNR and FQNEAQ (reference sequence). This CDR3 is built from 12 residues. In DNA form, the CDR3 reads TGTTCCAGCAGCCTTCCGGGACAGGGTGACACCTTC. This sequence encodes CSSSLPGQGDTF.

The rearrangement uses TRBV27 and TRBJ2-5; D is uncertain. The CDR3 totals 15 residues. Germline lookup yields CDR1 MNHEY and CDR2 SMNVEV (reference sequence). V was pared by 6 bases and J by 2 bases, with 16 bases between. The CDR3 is CASSWAAGFQETQYF. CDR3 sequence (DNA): TGTGCCAGCAGCTGGGCCGCAGGTTTTCAAGAGACCCAGTACTTC.

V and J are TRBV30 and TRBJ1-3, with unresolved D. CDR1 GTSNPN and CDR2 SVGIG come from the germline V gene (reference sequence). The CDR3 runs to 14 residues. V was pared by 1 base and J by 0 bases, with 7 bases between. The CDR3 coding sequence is TGTGCCTGGAGTGGGGCCTTCTCTGGAAACACCATATATTTT. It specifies CAWSGAFSGNTIYF.

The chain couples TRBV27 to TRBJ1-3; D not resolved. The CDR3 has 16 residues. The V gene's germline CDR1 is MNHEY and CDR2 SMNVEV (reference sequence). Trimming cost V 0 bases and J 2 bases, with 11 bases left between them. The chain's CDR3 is CASSLSAGGTGNTIYF. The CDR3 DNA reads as TGTGCCAGCAGTTTATCGGCAGGAGGCACTGGAAACACCATATATTTT.

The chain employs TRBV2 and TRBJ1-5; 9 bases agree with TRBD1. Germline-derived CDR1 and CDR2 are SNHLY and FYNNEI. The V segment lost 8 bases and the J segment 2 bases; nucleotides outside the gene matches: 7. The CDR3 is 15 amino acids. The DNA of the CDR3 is TGTGCCAGCCTACAGGGGGCGTACGGCAATCAGCCCCAGCATTTT. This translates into CASLQGAYGNQPQHF.

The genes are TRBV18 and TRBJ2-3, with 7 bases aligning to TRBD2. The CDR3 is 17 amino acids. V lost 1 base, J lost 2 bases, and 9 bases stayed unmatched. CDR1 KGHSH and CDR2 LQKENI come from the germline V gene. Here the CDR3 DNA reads TGTGCCAGCTCACCACTCCGACTAGCCCCCAACACAGATACGCAGTATTTT. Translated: CASSPLRLAPNTDTQYF.

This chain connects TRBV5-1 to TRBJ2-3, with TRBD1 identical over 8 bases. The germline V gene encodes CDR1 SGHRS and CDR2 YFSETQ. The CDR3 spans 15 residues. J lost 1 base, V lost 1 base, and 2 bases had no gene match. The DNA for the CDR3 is TGCGCCAGCAGCTTGAAGACAGGGGGCACAGATACGCAGTATTTT. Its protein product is CASSLKTGGTDTQYF.

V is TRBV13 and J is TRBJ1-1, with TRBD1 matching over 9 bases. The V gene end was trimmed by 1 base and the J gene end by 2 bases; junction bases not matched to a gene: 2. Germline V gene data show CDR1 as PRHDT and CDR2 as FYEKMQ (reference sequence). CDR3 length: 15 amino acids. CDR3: CASSLVGQGNTEAFF. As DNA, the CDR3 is TGTGCCAGCAGCTTAGTGGGACAGGGTAACACTGAAGCTTTCTTT.

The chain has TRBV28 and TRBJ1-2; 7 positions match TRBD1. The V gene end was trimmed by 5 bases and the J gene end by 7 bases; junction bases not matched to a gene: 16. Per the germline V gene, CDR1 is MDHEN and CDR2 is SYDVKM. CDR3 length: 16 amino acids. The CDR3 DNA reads TGTGCCAGCAGTCTTCCGGGACAGTCTTTCAGGGGTGGCTACACCTTC. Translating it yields CASSLPGQSFRGGYTF.

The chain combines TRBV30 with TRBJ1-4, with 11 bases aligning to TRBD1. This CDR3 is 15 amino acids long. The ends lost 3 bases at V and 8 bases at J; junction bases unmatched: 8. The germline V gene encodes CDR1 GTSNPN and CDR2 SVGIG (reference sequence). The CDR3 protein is CAWSPGTGGEEKLFF. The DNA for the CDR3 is TGTGCCTGGAGCCCCGGGACAGGGGGAGAGGAAAAACTGTTTTTT.